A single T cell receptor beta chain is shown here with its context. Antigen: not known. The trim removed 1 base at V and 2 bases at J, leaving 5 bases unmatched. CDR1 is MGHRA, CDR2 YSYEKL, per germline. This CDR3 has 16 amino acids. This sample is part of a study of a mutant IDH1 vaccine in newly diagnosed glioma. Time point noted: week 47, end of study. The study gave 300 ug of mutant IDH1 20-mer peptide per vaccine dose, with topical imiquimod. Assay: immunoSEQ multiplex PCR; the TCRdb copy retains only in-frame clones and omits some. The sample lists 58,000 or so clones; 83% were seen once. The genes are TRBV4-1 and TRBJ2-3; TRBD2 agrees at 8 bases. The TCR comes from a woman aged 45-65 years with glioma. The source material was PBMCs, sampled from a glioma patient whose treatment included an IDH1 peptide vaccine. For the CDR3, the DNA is TGCGCCAGCAGCCAAGCGGGGGGGGCCATCACAGATACGCAGTATTTT. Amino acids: CASSQAGGAITDTQYF.